This T cell receptor (beta chain) emerged from a study of T cell responses to AZD1222 COVID-19 vaccine (dated by TCRdb to the early 2020s). Regarding the research as a whole: AZD1222 recipients with second doses at about 4 weeks or about 12 weeks were pooled, because spike-specific TCR depth and breadth did not differ between schedules. A total of 233 trial participants underwent TCR sequencing, of whom roughly 210 had received two doses of AZD1222 and 26 had received two doses of the MenACWY control vaccine. Enrollment into the trials was organized by age into subgroups of 18-55, 56-69 and 70-plus years, and those subgroups contained about 150, 27 and 61 TCR-sequenced participants, respectively.

The research as a whole found: Only five or six AZD1222 recipients were SARS-CoV-2 seropositive at baseline, limiting conclusions about previously exposed vaccinees. Epitopes outside the regions mutated in the B.1.351 and B.1.1.7 variants were reportedly recognized by nearly half of the unique spike-specific TCRs. CD4 TCRs associated with the vaccine covered the entire spike protein, and the dominant responses were in regions 160-218 and 743-854. No day 14 peak-response samples were available, so repertoires were characterized only after the peak T cell response. After two AZD1222 doses, spike-specific TCR breadth and depth were significantly higher than at day 0 and than in MenACWY recipients. The 56-69-year group was small, and its depth increase did not reach significance, likely because of low power. Most participants were white British and females outnumbered males, and the authors suggested that clonal diversity may have been underestimated.

The time point label on this specimen signifies: baseline before first vaccination. Vaccinee samples were obtained from the UK trials COV001 and COV002, which included a single-blind randomized controlled phase 2/3 trial of AZD1222 (ChAdOx1 nCoV-19) in healthy adults. For TCRbeta chain sequencing, PBMC samples were collected from trial participants at day 0 and at day 28 after the second dose. Including cysteine and phenylalanine, the CDR3 has 14 amino acids. CDR3 DNA is the only sequence kept; it has 42 bases, read in frame from the first base. Via the germline V gene (reference sequence), CDR1 is LNHDA and CDR2 SQIVND. From V the trimming removes 9 bases and from J it removes 3 bases, while the gene matches leave 6 bases of the junction unaccounted for. The CDR3 regions of human TCRbeta chains were analyzed by immunosequencing. The paper's processing steps were these. Repertoire TCRs were matched against a reference library of SARS-CoV-2-specific TCRs generated with the MIRA antigen-specificity platform. Breadth meant the fraction of unique TCRs that were SARS-CoV-2-associated, whereas depth meant the fraction of total T cells that were SARS-CoV-2-associated. Using the MIRA data, every spike-specific TCR was mapped to the spike region that the TCR reacted to and assigned to either a CD4 or a CD8 class. Log10-transformed breadth and depth values were compared by one-way ANOVA with Sidak's multiple comparisons tests. TCRdb took this table from immuneACCESS and kept in-frame rearrangements with V and J called. Such tables lack part of the clones; where checked against another copy, unresolved V genes explain under half of the gap, and the rest is unexplained. V and J calls and clone size are copied from that table; D and trimming were computed from the DNA. The sample has around 100,000 clones on record, around 84% of them singletons. The biggest ten clones account for 1.4% of the sample.

Comment on this clone: It has no known antigen specificity. No base quality information exists; no much larger clone differs at one position.

The sample here was peripheral blood, taken on day 0 of AZD1222 vaccination. Recombination connected TRBV19 to TRBJ2-1, with 9 central nucleotides matching TRBD2. The clonotype comes from an adult in good health. The nucleotide sequence is given as TGTGCCAGCCGGGCTAGCGGGAACTACAATGAGCAGTTCTTC. Its amino acids are CASRASGNYNEQFF.